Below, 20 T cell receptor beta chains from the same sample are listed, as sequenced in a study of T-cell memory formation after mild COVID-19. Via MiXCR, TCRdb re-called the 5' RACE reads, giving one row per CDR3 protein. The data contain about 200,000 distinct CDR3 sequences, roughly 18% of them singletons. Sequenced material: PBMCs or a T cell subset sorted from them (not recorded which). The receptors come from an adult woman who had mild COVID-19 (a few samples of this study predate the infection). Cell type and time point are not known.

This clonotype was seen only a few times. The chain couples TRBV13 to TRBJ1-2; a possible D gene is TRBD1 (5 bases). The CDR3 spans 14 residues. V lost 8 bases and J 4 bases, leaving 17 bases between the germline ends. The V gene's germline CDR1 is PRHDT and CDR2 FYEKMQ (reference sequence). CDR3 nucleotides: TGTGCCAGCGTCGACAGTTCGATGGGCTATGGCTACACCTTC. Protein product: CASVDSSMGYGYTF.

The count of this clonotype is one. The CDR3 sequence is CSAARARAGEQYF. Here the CDR3 DNA reads TGCAGTGCTGCTCGTGCCAGGGCGGGAGAGCAGTACTTC. The chain combines TRBV20-1 with TRBJ2-7; TRBD2 is a possible D gene (6 bases). Deletions cut 5 bases from V and 7 bases from J, with 18 bases between. Germline values: CDR1 DFQATT, CDR2 SNEGSKA (reference sequence). The length of the CDR3 is 13 residues.

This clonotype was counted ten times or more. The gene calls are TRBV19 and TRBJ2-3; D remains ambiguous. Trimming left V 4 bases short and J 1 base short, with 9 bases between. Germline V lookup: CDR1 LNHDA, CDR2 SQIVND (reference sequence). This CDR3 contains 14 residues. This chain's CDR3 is CASSSLLGTDTQYF. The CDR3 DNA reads TGTGCCAGTAGTAGCCTGCTGGGCACAGATACGCAGTATTTT.

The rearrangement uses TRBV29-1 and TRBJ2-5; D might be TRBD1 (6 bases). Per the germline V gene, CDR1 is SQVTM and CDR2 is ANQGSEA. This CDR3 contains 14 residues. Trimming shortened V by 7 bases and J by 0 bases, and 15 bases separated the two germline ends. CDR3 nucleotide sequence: TGCAGCGCCAGCAGGACAGCGTACCAAGAGACCCAGTACTTC. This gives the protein CSASRTAYQETQYF. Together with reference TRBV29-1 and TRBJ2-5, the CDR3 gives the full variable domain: SAVISQKPSRDICQRGTSLTIQCQVDSQVTMMFWYRQQPGQSLTLIATANQGSEATYESGFVIDKFPISRPNLTFSTLTVSNMSPEDSSIYLCSASRTAYQETQYFGPGTRLLVL.

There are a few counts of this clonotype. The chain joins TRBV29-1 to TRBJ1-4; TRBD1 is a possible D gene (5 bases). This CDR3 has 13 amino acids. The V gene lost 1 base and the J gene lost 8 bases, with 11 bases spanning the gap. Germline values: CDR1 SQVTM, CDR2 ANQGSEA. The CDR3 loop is CSVEAGEREKLFF. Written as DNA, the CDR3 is TGCAGCGTTGAAGCGGGGGAGAGGGAAAAACTGTTTTTT.

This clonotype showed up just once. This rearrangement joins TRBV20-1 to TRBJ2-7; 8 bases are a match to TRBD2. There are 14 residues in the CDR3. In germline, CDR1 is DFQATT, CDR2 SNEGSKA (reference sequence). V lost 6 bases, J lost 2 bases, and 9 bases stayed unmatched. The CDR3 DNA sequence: TGCAGTGCCGGAACTAGCGGAGGCCCCTACGAGCAGTACTTC. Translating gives CSAGTSGGPYEQYF.

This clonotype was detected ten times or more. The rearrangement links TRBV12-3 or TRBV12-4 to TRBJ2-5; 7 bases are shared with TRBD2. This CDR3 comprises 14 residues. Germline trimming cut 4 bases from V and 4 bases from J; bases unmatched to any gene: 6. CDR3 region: CASSSPGGGETQYF. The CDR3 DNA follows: TGTGCCAGCAGTTCTCCGGGAGGAGGAGAGACCCAGTACTTC.

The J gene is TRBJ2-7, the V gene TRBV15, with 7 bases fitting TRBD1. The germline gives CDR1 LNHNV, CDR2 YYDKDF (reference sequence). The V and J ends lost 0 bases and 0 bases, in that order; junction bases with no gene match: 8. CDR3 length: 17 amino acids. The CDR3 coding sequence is TGTGCCACCAGCAGAGATCGGCAGGGGGTAAGCTCCTACGAGCAGTACTTC. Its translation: CATSRDRQGVSSYEQYF.

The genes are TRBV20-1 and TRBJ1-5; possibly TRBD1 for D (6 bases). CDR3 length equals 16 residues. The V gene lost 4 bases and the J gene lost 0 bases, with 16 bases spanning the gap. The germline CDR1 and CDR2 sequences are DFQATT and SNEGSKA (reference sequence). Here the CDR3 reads CSATSTGHYSNQPQHF. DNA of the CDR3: TGCAGTGCTACGTCGACAGGCCATTATAGCAATCAGCCCCAGCATTTT.

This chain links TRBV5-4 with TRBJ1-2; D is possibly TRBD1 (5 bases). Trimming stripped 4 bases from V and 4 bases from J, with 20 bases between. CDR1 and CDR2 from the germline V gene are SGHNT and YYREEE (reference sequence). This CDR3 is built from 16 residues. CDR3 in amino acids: CASSDFFRQPLYGYTF. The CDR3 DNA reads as TGTGCCAGCAGCGACTTTTTTCGACAGCCCCTCTATGGCTACACCTTC.

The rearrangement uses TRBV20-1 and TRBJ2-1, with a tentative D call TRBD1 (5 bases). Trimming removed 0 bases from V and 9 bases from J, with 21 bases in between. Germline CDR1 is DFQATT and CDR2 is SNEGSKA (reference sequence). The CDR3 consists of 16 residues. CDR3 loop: CSARDRQKLLLGEQFF. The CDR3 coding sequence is TGCAGTGCTAGAGATCGACAGAAGTTACTCTTGGGTGAGCAGTTCTTC.

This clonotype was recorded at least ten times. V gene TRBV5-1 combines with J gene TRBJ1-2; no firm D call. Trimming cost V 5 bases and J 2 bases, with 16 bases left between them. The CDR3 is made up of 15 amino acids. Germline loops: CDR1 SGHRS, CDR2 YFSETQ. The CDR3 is CASSHPDRHNYGYTF. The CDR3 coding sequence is TGCGCCAGCAGTCATCCAGATCGACACAACTATGGCTACACCTTC.

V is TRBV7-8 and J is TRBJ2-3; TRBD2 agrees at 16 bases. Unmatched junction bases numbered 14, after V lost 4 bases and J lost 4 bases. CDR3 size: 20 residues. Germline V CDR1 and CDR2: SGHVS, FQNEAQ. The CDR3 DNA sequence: TGTGCCAGCAGCTCCGCTTCCGGGACTAGCGGGAGGGTGCGCGCAGATACGCAGTATTTT. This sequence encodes CASSSASGTSGRVRADTQYF.

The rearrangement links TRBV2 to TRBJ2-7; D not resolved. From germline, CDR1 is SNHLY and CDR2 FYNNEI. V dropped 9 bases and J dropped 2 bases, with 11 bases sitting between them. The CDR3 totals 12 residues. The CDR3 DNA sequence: TGTGCCAGTTCCCCGCAACCCTACGAGCAGTACTTC. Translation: CASSPQPYEQYF.

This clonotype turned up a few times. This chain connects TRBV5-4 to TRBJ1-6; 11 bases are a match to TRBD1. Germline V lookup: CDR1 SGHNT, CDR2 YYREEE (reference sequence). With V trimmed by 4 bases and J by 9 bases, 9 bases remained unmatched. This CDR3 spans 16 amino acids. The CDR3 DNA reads TGTGCCAGCAGCCTTAATCTCGGGACAGGGGGTTCACCCCTCCACTTT. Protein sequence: CASSLNLGTGGSPLHF.

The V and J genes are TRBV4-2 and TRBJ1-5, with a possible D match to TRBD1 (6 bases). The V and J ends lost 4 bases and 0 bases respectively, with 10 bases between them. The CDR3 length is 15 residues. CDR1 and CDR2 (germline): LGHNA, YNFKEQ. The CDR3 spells CASSPRDNSNQPQHF. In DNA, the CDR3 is TGTGCCAGCAGCCCCCGGGACAATAGCAATCAGCCCCAGCATTTT.

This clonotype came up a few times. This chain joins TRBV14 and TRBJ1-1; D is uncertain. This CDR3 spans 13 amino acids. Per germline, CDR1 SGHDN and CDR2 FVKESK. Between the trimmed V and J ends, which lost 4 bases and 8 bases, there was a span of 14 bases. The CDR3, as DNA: TGTGCCAGCAGCCTAATTACCGAGGCGGAAGCTTTCTTT. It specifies CASSLITEAEAFF. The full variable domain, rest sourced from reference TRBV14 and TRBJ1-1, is EAGVTQFPSHSVIEKGQTVTLRCDPISGHDNLYWYRRVMGKEIKFLLHFVKESKQDESGMPNNRFLAERTGGTYSTLKVQPAELEDSGVYFCASSLITEAEAFFGQGTRLTVV.

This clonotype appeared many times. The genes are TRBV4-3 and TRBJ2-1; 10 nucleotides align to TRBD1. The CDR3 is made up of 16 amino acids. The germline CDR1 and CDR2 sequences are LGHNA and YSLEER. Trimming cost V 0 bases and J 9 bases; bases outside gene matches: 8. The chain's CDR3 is CASSQERTGGLGEQFF. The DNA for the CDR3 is TGCGCCAGCAGCCAAGAGAGGACAGGGGGACTTGGTGAGCAGTTCTTC.

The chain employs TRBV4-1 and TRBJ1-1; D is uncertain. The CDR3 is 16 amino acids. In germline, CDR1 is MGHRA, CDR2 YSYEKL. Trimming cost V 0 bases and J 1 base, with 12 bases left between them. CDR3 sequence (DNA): TGCGCCAGCAGCCAAGATCGCGGCGGAGAGAACACTGAAGCTTTCTTT. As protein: CASSQDRGGENTEAFF.

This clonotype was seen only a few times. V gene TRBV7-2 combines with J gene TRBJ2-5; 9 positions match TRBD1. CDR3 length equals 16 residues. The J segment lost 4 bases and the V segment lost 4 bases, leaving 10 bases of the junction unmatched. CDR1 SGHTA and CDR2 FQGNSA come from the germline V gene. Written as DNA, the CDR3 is TGTGCCAGCAGCTCAAAACCGGGACAGGGTTTAGAGACCCAGTACTTC. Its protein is CASSSKPGQGLETQYF.